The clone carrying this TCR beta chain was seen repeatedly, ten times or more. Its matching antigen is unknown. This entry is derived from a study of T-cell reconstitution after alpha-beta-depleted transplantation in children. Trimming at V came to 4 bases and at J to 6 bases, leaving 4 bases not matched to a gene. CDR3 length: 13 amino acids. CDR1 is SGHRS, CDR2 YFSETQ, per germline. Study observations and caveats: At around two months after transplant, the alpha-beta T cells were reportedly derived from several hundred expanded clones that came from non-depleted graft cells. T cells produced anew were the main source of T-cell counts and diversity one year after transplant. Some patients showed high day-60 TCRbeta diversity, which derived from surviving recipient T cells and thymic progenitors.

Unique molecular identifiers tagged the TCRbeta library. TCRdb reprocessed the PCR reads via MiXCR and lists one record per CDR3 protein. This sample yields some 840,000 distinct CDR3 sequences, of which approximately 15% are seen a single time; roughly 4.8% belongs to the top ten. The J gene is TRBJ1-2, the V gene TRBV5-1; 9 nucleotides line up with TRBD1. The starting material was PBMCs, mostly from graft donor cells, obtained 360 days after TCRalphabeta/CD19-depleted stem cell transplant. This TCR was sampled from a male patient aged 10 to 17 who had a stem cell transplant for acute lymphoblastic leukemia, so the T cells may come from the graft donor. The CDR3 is CASSQGQGHGYTF. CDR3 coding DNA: TGCGCCAGCAGCCAGGGACAGGGCCATGGCTACACCTTC.